This T cell receptor (beta chain) originates from a study of blood T cells in healthy people across ages. Study-level findings and limits: Both naive CD4+ cell counts and diversity were greater in long-lived donors than in aged donors.

The sample holds a few counts of this clonotype. Its specificity is not known. For the second PCR, which ran for about 7 to 12 cycles, a sample-barcoded 5' primer and a J-beta primer mix were used. TCRdb re-analysed the 5' RACE reads in MiXCR, keeping a single row per CDR3 protein. Among some 1,000,000 distinct CDR3 sequences listed, roughly a quarter were seen once. Trimming removed 4 bases from V and 7 bases from J; junction bases left unmatched: 9. This CDR3 region has 16 residues. From germline, CDR1 is SGHRS and CDR2 YFSETQ. This sample also belongs to another study, concerning T cells of mothers and their children. That source adds: Related and unrelated pairs show similar shaping of TCR recombination output by thymic selection.

This sequence joins TRBV5-1 and TRBJ2-1, with TRBD2 matching 12 bases. Material for sequencing was blood. The clonotype comes from a girl aged 2 to 9 in good health. CDR3 DNA: TGCGCCAGCAGCGCAAGACTAGCGGGAGTGGAAAATGAGCAGTTCTTC. As protein: CASSARLAGVENEQFF. Supplemented by reference TRBV5-1 and TRBJ2-1, the full variable domain reads KAGVTQTPRYLIKTRGQQVTLSCSPISGHRSVSWYQQTPGQGLQFLFEYFSETQRNKGNFPGRFSGRQFSNSRSEMNVSTLELGDSALYLCASSARLAGVENEQFFGPGTRLTVL.